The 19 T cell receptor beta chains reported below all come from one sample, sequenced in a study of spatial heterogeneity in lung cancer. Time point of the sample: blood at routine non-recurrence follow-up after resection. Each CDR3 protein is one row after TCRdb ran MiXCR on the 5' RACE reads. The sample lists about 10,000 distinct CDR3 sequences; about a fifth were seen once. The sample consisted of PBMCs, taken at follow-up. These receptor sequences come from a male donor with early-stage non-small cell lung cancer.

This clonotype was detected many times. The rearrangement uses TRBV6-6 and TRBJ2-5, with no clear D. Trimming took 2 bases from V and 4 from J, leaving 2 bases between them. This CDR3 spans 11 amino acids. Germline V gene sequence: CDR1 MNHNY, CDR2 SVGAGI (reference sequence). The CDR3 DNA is TGTGCCAGCAGTTACCGAGAGACCCAGTACTTC. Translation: CASSYRETQYF.

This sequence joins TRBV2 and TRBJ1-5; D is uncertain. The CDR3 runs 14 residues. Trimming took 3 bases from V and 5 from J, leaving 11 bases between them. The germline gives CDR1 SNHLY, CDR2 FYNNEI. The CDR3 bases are TGTGCCAGCAGTGAGATTGGCACCTATCAGCCCCAGCATTTT. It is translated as CASSEIGTYQPQHF.

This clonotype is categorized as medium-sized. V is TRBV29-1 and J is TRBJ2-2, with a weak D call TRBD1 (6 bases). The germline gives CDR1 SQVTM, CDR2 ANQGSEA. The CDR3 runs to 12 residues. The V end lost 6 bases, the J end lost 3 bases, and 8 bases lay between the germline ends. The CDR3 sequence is CSVRTDTGELFF. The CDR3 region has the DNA TGCAGCGTCCGGACAGACACCGGGGAGCTGTTTTTT.

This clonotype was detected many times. CDR3 sequence (DNA): TGTGCCAGCAGCGTCGGACCCCAGGGCGCCGGGGAGCTGTTTTTT. This translates into CASSVGPQGAGELFF. V gene TRBV9 combines with J gene TRBJ2-2; tentatively, D is TRBD1 (5 bases). This CDR3 comprises 15 residues. V was cut by 2 bases and J by 6 bases, with 14 bases left in between. Germline V gene data show CDR1 as SGDLS and CDR2 as YYNGEE.

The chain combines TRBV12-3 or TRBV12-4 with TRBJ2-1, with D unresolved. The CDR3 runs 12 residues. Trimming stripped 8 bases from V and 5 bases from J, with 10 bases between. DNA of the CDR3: TGTGCCAGCGGTGAGACGGACAATGAGCAGTTCTTC. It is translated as CASGETDNEQFF.

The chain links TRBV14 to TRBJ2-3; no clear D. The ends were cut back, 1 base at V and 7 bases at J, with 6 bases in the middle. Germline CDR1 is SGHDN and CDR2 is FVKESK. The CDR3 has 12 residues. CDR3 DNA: TGTGCCAGCAGCCAAGTAACTTATACGCAGTATTTT. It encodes CASSQVTYTQYF.

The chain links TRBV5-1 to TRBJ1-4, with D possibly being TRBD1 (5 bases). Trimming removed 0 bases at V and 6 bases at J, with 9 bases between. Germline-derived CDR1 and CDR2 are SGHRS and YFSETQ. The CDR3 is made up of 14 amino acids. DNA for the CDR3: TGCGCCAGCAGCTTGGCTCAGGGTGATGAAAAACTGTTTTTT. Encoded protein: CASSLAQGDEKLFF.

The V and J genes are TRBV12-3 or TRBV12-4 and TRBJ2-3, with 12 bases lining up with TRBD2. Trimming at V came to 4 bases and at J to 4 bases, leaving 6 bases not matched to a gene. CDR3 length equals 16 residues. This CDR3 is CASSSRLAGEADTQYF. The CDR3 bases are TGTGCCAGCAGTTCCCGACTAGCGGGAGAGGCAGATACGCAGTATTTT.

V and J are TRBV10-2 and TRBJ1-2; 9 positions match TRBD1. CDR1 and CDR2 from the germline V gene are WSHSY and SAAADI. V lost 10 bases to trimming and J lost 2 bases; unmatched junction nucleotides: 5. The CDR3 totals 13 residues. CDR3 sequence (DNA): TGCGCCACTTCGGACAGGGGCAACTATGGCTACACCTTC. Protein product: CATSDRGNYGYTF.

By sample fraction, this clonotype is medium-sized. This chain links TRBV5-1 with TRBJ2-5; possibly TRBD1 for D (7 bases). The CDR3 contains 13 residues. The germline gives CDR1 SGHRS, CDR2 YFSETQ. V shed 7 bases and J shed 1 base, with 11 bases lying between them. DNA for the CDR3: TGCGCCAGCTGGGGGGACAGCCAAGAGACCCAGTACTTC. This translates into CASWGDSQETQYF.

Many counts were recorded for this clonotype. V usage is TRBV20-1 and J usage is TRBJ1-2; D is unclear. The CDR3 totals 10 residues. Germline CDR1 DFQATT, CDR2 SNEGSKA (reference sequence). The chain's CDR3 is CTQLENGYTF. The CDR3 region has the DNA TGCACCCAACTGGAGAATGGCTACACCTTC.

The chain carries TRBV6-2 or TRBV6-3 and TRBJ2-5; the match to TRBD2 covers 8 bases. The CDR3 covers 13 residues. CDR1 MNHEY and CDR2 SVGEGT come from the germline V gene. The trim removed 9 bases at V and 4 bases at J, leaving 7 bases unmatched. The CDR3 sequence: CASTGAGGETQYF. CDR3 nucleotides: TGTGCCAGTACCGGGGCGGGGGGAGAGACCCAGTACTTC.

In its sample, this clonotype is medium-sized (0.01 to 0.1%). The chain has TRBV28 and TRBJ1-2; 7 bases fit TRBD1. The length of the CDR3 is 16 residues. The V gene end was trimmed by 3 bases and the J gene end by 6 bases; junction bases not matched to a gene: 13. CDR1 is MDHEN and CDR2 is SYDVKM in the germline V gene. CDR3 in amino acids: CASSFLGGRGSNGYTF. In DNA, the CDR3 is TGTGCCAGCAGTTTCCTAGGGGGCAGGGGAAGTAATGGCTACACCTTC.

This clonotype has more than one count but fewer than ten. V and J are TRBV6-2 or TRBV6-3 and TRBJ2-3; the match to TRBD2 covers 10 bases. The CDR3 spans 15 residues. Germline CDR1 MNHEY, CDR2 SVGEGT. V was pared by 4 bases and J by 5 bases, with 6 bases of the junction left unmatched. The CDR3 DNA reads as TGTGCCAGCAGTTCCCCAGCGGGGGGGTTAGATACGCAGTATTTT. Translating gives CASSSPAGGLDTQYF.

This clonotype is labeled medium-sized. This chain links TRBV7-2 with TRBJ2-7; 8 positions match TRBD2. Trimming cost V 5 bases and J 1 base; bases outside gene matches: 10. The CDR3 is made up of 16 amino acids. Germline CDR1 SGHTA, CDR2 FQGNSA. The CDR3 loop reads CASSLNSGVLSYEQYF. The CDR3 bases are TGTGCCAGCAGCCTAAATAGCGGGGTACTTTCCTACGAGCAGTACTTC.

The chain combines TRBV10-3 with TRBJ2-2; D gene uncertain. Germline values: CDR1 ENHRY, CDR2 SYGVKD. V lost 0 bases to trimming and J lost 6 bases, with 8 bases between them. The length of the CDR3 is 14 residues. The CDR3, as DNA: TGTGCCATCAGTGAGTCCCACAGCCCCGGGGAGCTGTTTTTT. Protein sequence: CAISESHSPGELFF.

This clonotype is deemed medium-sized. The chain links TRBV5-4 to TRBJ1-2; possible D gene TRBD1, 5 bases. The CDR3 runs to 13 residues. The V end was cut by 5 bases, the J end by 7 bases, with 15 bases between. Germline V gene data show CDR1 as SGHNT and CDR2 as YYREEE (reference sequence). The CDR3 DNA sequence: TGTGCCAGCAGAATCGGGGGGAATGTTGGCTACACCTTC. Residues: CASRIGGNVGYTF.

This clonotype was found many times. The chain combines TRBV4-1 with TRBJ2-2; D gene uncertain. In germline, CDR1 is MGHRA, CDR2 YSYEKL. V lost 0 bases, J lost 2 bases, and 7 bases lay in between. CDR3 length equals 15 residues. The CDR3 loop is CASSQDRRNTGELFF. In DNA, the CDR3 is TGCGCCAGCAGCCAAGACCGAAGAAACACCGGGGAGCTGTTTTTT.

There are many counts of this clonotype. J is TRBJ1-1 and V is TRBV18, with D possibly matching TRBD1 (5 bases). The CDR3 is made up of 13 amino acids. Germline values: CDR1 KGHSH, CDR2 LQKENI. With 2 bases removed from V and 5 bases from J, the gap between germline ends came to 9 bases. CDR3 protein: CASSPGGVTEAFF. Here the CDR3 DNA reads TGTGCCAGCTCACCAGGGGGGGTAACTGAAGCTTTCTTT.